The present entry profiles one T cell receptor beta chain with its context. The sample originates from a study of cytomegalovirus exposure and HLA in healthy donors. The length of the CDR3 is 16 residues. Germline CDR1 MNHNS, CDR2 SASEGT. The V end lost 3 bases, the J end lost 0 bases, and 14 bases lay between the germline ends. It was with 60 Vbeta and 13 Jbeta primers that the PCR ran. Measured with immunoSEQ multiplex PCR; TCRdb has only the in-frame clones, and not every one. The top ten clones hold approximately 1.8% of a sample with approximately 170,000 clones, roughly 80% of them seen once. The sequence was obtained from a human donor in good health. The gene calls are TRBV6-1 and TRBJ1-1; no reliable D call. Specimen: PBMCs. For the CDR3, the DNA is TGTGCCAGCAGTGAGGTGGGCAGACCCATGAACACTGAAGCTTTCTTT. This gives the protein CASSEVGRPMNTEAFF.